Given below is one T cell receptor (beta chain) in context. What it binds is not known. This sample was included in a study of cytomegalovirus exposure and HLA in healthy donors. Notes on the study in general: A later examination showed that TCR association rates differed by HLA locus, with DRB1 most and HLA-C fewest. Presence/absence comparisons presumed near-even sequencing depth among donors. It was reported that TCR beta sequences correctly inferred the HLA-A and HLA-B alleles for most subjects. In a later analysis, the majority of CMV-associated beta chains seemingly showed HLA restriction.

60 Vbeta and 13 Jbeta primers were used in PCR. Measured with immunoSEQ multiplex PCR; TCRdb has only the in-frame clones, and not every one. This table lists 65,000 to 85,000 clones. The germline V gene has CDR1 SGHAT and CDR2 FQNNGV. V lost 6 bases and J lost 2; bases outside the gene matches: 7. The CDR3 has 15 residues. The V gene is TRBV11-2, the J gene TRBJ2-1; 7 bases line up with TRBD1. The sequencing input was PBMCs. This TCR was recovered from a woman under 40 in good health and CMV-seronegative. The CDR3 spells CASRHPDRTYNEQFF. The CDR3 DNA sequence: TGTGCCAGCAGGCATCCGGACAGGACCTACAATGAGCAGTTCTTC. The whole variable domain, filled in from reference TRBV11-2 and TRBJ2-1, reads EAGVAQSPRYKIIEKRQSVAFWCNPISGHATLYWYQQILGQGPKLLIQFQNNGVVDDSQLPKDRFSAERLKGVDSTLKIQPAKLEDSAVYLCASRHPDRTYNEQFFGPGTRLTVL.